These T cell receptor beta chains were read from a single sample in a study of beta chain features in type 1 diabetes. Sequenced by immunoSEQ multiplex PCR; TCRdb stores in-frame clones only, minus some. In the table there are 600,000 to 700,000 clones, around 12% of which are singletons. The sample was naive CD4+ T cells from blood. The receptors originated from a young man with type 1 diabetes. Each CDR3 is given with its conserved first and last residue. A D gene is named only where the DNA matches it firmly. Clone sizes are given selectively: once, few, many, or a class where the clone is expanded.

CDR3 length: 14
clone size: .
D gene: .
V gene: TRBV7-9
J gene: TRBJ2-3
CDR3 DNA: TGTGCCAGCAGCCCTAAATGGGAGACAGATACGCAGTATTTT
CDR3 protein: CASSPKWETDTQYF

CDR3 length: 16
clone size: .
D gene: .
V gene: TRBV6-1
J gene: TRBJ1-5
CDR3 DNA: TGTGCCAGCAGTGTACTGTCAGACTATAGCAATCAGCCCCAGCATTTT
CDR3 protein: CASSVLSDYSNQPQHF

CDR3 length: 14
clone size: .
D gene: TRBD1
V gene: TRBV5-4
J gene: TRBJ2-5
CDR3 DNA: TGTGCCAGCAGCTTACAGACAGGGGAAGAGACCCAGTACTTC
CDR3 protein: CASSLQTGEETQYF

CDR3 length: 14
clone size: few
D gene: TRBD1
V gene: TRBV14
J gene: TRBJ2-1
CDR3 DNA: TGTGCCAGCAGCCAAGTTACAGGGGGAAATGAGCAGTTCTTC
CDR3 protein: CASSQVTGGNEQFF

CDR3 length: 15
clone size: .
D gene: .
V gene: TRBV10-3
J gene: TRBJ2-3
CDR3 DNA: TGTGCCATCAGTGACTCGGGGGGCGAGACAGATACGCAGTATTTT
CDR3 protein: CAISDSGGETDTQYF

CDR3 length: 14
clone size: .
D gene: .
V gene: TRBV25-1
J gene: TRBJ1-1
CDR3 DNA: TGTGCCAGCAGCAACGTTGGGATGAACACTGAAGCTTTCTTT
CDR3 protein: CASSNVGMNTEAFF

CDR3 length: 12
clone size: few
D gene: .
V gene: TRBV27
J gene: TRBJ2-7
CDR3 DNA: TGTGCCAGCAGTTTATCCCCTAACGAGCAGTACTTC
CDR3 protein: CASSLSPNEQYF

CDR3 length: 17
clone size: few
D gene: .
V gene: TRBV14
J gene: TRBJ1-3
CDR3 DNA: TGTGCCAGCAGCCAAGATCGGACGGGTAACTCTGGAAACACCATATATTTT
CDR3 protein: CASSQDRTGNSGNTIYF

CDR3 length: 17
clone size: .
D gene: .
V gene: TRBV7-9
J gene: TRBJ2-7
CDR3 DNA: TGTGCCAGCAGCGACAAGGGGATGGGGGATTTATCCTACGAGCAGTACTTC
CDR3 protein: CASSDKGMGDLSYEQYF

CDR3 length: 15
clone size: few
D gene: .
V gene: TRBV7-2
J gene: TRBJ2-7
CDR3 DNA: TGTGCCAGCAGCTTAGCGATGGGAGGGGGCTACGAGCAGTACTTC
CDR3 protein: CASSLAMGGGYEQYF

CDR3 length: 13
clone size: few
D gene: .
V gene: TRBV10-3
J gene: TRBJ2-7
CDR3 DNA: TGTGCCACCAAGGGAGAGGGGCGGTACGAGCAGTACTTC
CDR3 protein: CATKGEGRYEQYF

CDR3 length: 14
clone size: .
D gene: .
V gene: TRBV7-2
J gene: TRBJ1-3
CDR3 DNA: TGTGCCAGCAGCGCGGCTATCTCTGGAAACACCATATATTTT
CDR3 protein: CASSAAISGNTIYF

CDR3 length: 14
clone size: .
D gene: TRBD2
V gene: TRBV2
J gene: TRBJ2-3
CDR3 DNA: TGTGCCAGCAGGCCACTAGCGGGGGGCCACCAAGGTAATTTT
CDR3 protein: CASRPLAGGHQGNF

CDR3 length: 14
clone size: few
D gene: .
V gene: TRBV9
J gene: TRBJ2-1
CDR3 DNA: TGTGCCAGCAGCACGAGGCCCTCCTACAATGAGCAGTTCTTC
CDR3 protein: CASSTRPSYNEQFF

CDR3 length: 14
clone size: few
D gene: .
V gene: TRBV13
J gene: TRBJ2-7
CDR3 DNA: TGTGCCAGCAGCTCGTACAAGAGCTCCTACGAGCAGTACTTC
CDR3 protein: CASSSYKSSYEQYF

CDR3 length: 16
clone size: few
D gene: .
V gene: TRBV18
J gene: TRBJ2-2
CDR3 DNA: TGTGCCAGCTCACCACCGGGCATAGGGACCACCGGGGAGCTGTTTTTT
CDR3 protein: CASSPPGIGTTGELFF

CDR3 length: 13
clone size: .
D gene: .
V gene: TRBV29-1
J gene: TRBJ1-1
CDR3 DNA: TGCAGCGTTGAGCGGGGGCCGGTCACTGAAGCTTTCTTT
CDR3 protein: CSVERGPVTEAFF

CDR3 length: 13
clone size: .
D gene: .
V gene: TRBV5-1
J gene: TRBJ1-5
CDR3 DNA: TGCGCCAGCAGCCCATCAGGCAATCAGCCCCAGCATTTT
CDR3 protein: CASSPSGNQPQHF

CDR3 length: 14
clone size: .
D gene: TRBD2
V gene: TRBV7-6
J gene: TRBJ2-3
CDR3 DNA: TGTGCCAGCAGCCCTAGCGGGGCAACAGATACGCAGTATTTT
CDR3 protein: CASSPSGATDTQYF

CDR3 length: 13
clone size: few
D gene: .
V gene: TRBV27
J gene: TRBJ2-5
CDR3 DNA: TGTGCCAGCAGTCCTCTCTTCCAAGAGACCCAGTACTTC
CDR3 protein: CASSPLFQETQYF

CDR3 length: 17
clone size: few
D gene: .
V gene: TRBV28
J gene: TRBJ1-6
CDR3 DNA: TGTGCCAGCAGTCCTAGACAGGAGAGCTCCTATAATTCACCCCTCCACTTT
CDR3 protein: CASSPRQESSYNSPLHF

CDR3 length: 15
clone size: .
D gene: .
V gene: TRBV9
J gene: TRBJ2-1
CDR3 DNA: TGTGCCAGCAGCGTAGCTCAGGGTCCGATCAATGAGCAGTTCTTC
CDR3 protein: CASSVAQGPINEQFF

CDR3 length: 13
clone size: few
D gene: .
V gene: TRBV7-6
J gene: TRBJ1-5
CDR3 DNA: TGTGCCAGCAGCTCTGTGGGCAATCAGCCCCAGCATTTT
CDR3 protein: CASSSVGNQPQHF

CDR3 length: 15
clone size: .
D gene: .
V gene: TRBV11-2
J gene: TRBJ2-7
CDR3 DNA: TGTGCCAGCAGCTTAGAGAACAGCCCTTTGAGCGAGCAGTACTTC
CDR3 protein: CASSLENSPLSEQYF

CDR3 length: 12
clone size: .
D gene: .
V gene: TRBV25-1
J gene: TRBJ1-1
CDR3 DNA: TGTGCCAGCCGCAGAGGGTGGGATGAAGCTTTCTTT
CDR3 protein: CASRRGWDEAFF

CDR3 length: 12
clone size: .
D gene: .
V gene: TRBV6-6
J gene: TRBJ1-1
CDR3 DNA: TGTGCCAGCAGTTACTCGAAAGGTGAAGCTTTCTTT
CDR3 protein: CASSYSKGEAFF

CDR3 length: 13
clone size: few
D gene: .
V gene: TRBV4-3
J gene: TRBJ2-1
CDR3 DNA: TGCGCCAGCAGCCAAGAAAGAGGGAATGAGCAGTTCTTC
CDR3 protein: CASSQERGNEQFF

CDR3 length: 15
clone size: few
D gene: .
V gene: TRBV5-4
J gene: TRBJ2-1
CDR3 DNA: TGTGCCAGCAGCTTTCGTCCCGGGCGGCACAATGAGCAGTTCTTC
CDR3 protein: CASSFRPGRHNEQFF

CDR3 length: 16
clone size: few
D gene: .
V gene: TRBV6-5
J gene: TRBJ2-7
CDR3 DNA: TGTGCCAGCAGTTACTCGACCCGCGTTGGGTCCTACGAGCAGTACTTC
CDR3 protein: CASSYSTRVGSYEQYF

CDR3 length: 14
clone size: few
D gene: .
V gene: TRBV13
J gene: TRBJ2-3
CDR3 DNA: TGTGCCAGCAGCTTAGCGGGGGTTACAGATACGCAGTATTTT
CDR3 protein: CASSLAGVTDTQYF

CDR3 length: 15
clone size: few
D gene: .
V gene: TRBV5-4
J gene: TRBJ2-2
CDR3 DNA: TGTGCCAGCAGCTTCGGGGGGCTGGACACCGGGGAGCTGTTTTTT
CDR3 protein: CASSFGGLDTGELFF

CDR3 length: 13
clone size: few
D gene: .
V gene: TRBV4-3
J gene: TRBJ1-4
CDR3 DNA: TGCGCCAGCAGCCAAGGATATAATGAAAAACTGTTTTTT
CDR3 protein: CASSQGYNEKLFF

CDR3 length: 14
clone size: few
D gene: .
V gene: TRBV18
J gene: TRBJ2-7
CDR3 DNA: TGTGCCAGCTCACCAGGGTCCGACGCGTGGGAGCAGTACTTC
CDR3 protein: CASSPGSDAWEQYF

CDR3 length: 14
clone size: few
D gene: .
V gene: TRBV5-6
J gene: TRBJ1-1
CDR3 DNA: TGTGCCAGCAGCTTGCCGACGGGGGACGCTGAAGCTTTCTTT
CDR3 protein: CASSLPTGDAEAFF

CDR3 length: 14
clone size: .
D gene: .
V gene: TRBV18
J gene: TRBJ1-2
CDR3 DNA: TGTGCCAGCTCACCGAGTCCAGGGTCCTATGGCTACACCTTC
CDR3 protein: CASSPSPGSYGYTF

CDR3 length: 14
clone size: .
D gene: TRBD1
V gene: TRBV6-5
J gene: TRBJ2-7
CDR3 DNA: TGTGCCAGCAGCCCAAAGACAGGGATCTACGAGCAGTACTTC
CDR3 protein: CASSPKTGIYEQYF

CDR3 length: 13
clone size: .
D gene: .
V gene: TRBV28
J gene: TRBJ1-2
CDR3 DNA: TGTGCCAGCAGCCTTAGCAGCCCCTATGGCTACACCTTC
CDR3 protein: CASSLSSPYGYTF

CDR3 length: 14
clone size: .
D gene: TRBD1
V gene: TRBV6-6
J gene: TRBJ2-5
CDR3 DNA: TGTGCCAGCAGGGGGGGACAGGGGAGGGAGACCCAGTACTTC
CDR3 protein: CASRGGQGRETQYF